The T cell receptor beta chain described here comes from a study of blood T cell repertoires in COVID-19. The method was immunoSEQ multiplex PCR; TCRdb's version includes in-frame clones alone and lacks a portion of them. The table lists roughly 100,000 clones, about 83% of them singletons. Trimming took 0 bases from V and 4 from J, leaving 9 bases between them. CDR3 length: 14 residues. CDR1 is ENHRY, CDR2 SYGVKD, per germline. Specimen: peripheral blood. This rearrangement joins TRBV10-3 to TRBJ2-5, with D possibly being TRBD1 (6 bases). The source of this sequence is a human donor in a cohort sampled during active COVID-19. CDR3 nucleotides: TGTGCCATCAGTGAGTCTGCCAGGGGAGAGACCCAGTACTTC. Its translation: CAISESARGETQYF.